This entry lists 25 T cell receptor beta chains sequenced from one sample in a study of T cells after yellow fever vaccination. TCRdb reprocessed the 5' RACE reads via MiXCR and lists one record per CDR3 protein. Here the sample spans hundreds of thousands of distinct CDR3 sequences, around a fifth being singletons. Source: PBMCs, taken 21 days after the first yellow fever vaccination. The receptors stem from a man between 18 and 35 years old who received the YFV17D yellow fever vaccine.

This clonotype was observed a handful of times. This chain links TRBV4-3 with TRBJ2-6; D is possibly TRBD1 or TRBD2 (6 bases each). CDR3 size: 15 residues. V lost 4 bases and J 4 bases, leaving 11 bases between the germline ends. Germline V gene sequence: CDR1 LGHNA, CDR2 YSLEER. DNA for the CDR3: TGCGCCAGCAGCCTTGGGGGGCGAGGGGCCAACGTCCTGACTTTC. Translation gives CASSLGGRGANVLTF.

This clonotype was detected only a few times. CDR3 loop: CSVLGASGGLHRTDTQYF. CDR3 in DNA: TGCAGCGTCCTGGGGGCTAGCGGGGGCCTCCATCGCACAGATACGCAGTATTTT. This sequence joins TRBV29-1 and TRBJ2-3; TRBD2 matches at 10 bases. The ends lost 6 bases at V and 1 base at J; junction bases unmatched: 16. The CDR3 runs to 18 residues. Germline V gene sequence: CDR1 SQVTM, CDR2 ANQGSEA.

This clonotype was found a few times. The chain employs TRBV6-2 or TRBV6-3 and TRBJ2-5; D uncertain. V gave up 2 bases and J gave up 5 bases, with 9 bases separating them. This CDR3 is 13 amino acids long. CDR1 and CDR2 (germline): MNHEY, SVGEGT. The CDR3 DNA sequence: TGTGCCAGCAGTTACGGTTCCTGGGAGACCCAGTACTTC. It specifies CASSYGSWETQYF.

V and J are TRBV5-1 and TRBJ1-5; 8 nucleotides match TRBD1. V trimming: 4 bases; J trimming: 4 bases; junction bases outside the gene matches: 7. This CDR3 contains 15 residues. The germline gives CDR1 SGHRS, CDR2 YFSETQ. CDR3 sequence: CASSQRQGSNQPQHF. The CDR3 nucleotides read TGCGCCAGCAGCCAAAGACAGGGGTCGAATCAGCCCCAGCATTTT.

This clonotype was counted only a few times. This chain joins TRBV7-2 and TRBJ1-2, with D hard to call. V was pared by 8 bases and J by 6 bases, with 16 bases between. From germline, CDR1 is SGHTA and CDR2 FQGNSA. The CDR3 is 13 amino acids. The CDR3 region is CASAREREDGYTF. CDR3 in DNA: TGTGCCAGCGCGCGTGAGCGGGAAGATGGCTACACCTTC.

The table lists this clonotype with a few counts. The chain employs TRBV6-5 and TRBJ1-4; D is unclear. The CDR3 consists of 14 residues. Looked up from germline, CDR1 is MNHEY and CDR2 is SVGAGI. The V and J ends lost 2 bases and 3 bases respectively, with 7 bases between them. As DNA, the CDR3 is TGTGCCAGCAGTTACGCGGGGTCTAATGAAAAACTGTTTTTT. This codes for CASSYAGSNEKLFF.

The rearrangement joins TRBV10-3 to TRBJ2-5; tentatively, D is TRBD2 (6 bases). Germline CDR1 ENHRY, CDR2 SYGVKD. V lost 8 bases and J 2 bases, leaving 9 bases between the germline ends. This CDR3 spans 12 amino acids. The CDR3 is CAIASEQETQYF. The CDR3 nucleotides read TGTGCCATCGCTAGCGAACAAGAGACCCAGTACTTC.

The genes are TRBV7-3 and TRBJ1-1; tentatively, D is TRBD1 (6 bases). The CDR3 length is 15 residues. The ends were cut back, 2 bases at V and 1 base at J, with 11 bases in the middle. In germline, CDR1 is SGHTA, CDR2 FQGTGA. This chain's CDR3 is CASSLYPGENTEAFF. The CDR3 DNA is TGTGCCAGCAGCTTATACCCAGGGGAGAACACTGAAGCTTTCTTT. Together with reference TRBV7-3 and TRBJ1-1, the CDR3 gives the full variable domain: GAGVSQTPSNKVTEKGKYVELRCDPISGHTALYWYRQSLGQGPEFLIYFQGTGAADDSGLPNDRFFAVRPEGSVSTLKIQRTERGDSAVYLCASSLYPGENTEAFFGQGTRLTVV.

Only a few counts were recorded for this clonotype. CDR3: CASSVEPAGGPSGELFF. As DNA, the CDR3 is TGTGCCAGCAGCGTAGAACCGGCGGGGGGGCCGTCCGGGGAGCTGTTTTTT. This rearrangement joins TRBV9 to TRBJ2-2; 9 bases map to TRBD2. CDR1 and CDR2 (germline): SGDLS, YYNGEE. V was clipped by 0 bases and J by 6 bases; unmatched bases: 9. The CDR3 extends over 17 amino acids.

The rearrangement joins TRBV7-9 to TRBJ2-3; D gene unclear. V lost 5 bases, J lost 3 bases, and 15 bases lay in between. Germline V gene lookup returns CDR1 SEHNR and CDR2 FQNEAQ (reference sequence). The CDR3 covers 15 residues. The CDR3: CASSPNRLGTDTQYF. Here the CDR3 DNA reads TGTGCCAGCAGCCCGAATCGACTGGGTACAGATACGCAGTATTTT.

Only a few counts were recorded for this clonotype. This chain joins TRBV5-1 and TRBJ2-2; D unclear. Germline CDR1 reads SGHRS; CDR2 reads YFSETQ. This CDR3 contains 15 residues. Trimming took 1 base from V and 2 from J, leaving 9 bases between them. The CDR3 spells CASSLSVPNTGELFF. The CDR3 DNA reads TGCGCCAGCAGCTTGTCGGTCCCAAACACCGGGGAGCTGTTTTTT.

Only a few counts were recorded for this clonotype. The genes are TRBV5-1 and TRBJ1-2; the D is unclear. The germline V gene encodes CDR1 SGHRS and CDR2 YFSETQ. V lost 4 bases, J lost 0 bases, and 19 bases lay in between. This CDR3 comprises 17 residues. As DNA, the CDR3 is TGCGCCAGCAGCCTGGGATCCTTCCAGGATGCTAACTATGGCTACACCTTC. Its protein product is CASSLGSFQDANYGYTF.

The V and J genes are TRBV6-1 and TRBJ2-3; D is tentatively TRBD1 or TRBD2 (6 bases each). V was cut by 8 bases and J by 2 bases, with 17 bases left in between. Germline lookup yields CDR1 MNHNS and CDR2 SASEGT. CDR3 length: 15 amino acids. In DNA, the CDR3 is TGTGCCAGCCTCACCGGGGGCCAGACCACAGATACGCAGTATTTT. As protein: CASLTGGQTTDTQYF.

The CDR3 region has the DNA TGCGCCAGCAGCGAGGGGGGGCCGGTAGATACGCAGTATTTT. This translates into CASSEGGPVDTQYF. The chain uses TRBV5-1 and TRBJ2-3, with a weak D call TRBD2 (7 bases). Germline CDR1 SGHRS, CDR2 YFSETQ. The CDR3 totals 14 residues. V was clipped by 4 bases and J by 5 bases, with 14 bases between them.

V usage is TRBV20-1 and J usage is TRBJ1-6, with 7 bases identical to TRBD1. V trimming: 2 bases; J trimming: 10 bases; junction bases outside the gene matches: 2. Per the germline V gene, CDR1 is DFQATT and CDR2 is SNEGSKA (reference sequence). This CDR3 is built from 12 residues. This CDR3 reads CSARQGESPLHF. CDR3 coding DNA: TGCAGTGCTAGACAGGGGGAATCACCCCTCCACTTT.

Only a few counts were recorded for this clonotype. The CDR3: CSARDSYGTFVNEQFF. The CDR3 coding sequence is TGCAGTGCTAGAGATAGCTATGGGACTTTTGTAAATGAGCAGTTCTTC. The chain joins TRBV20-1 to TRBJ2-1; a possible D gene is TRBD2 (6 bases). The germline V gene has CDR1 DFQATT and CDR2 SNEGSKA (reference sequence). The CDR3 runs to 16 residues. The germline V and J ends were trimmed by 0 bases and 7 bases, with 19 bases remaining between them.

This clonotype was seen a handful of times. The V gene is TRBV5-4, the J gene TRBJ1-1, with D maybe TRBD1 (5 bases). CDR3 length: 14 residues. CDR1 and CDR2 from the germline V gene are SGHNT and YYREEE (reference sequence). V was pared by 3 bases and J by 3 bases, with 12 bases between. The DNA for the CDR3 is TGTGCCAGCAGCTCCGGGACCCAAGACACTGAAGCTTTCTTT. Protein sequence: CASSSGTQDTEAFF.

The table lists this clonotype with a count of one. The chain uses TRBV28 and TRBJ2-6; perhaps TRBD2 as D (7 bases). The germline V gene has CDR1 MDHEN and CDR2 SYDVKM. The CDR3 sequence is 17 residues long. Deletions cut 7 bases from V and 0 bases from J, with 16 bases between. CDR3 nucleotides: TGTGCCAGCACCTGGGGGGGCGGGAACTCTGGGGCCAACGTCCTGACTTTC. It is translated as CASTWGGGNSGANVLTF.

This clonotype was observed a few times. CDR3 region: CASSRGGSYEQYF. Here the CDR3 DNA reads TGTGCCAGCAGCCGGGGAGGCTCCTACGAGCAGTACTTC. The chain carries TRBV5-5 and TRBJ2-7, with a tentative D call TRBD2 (6 bases). The CDR3 totals 13 residues. The germline V gene has CDR1 SGHKS and CDR2 YYEKEE (reference sequence). The V end lost 4 bases, the J end lost 0 bases, and 8 bases lay between the germline ends.

CDR3 nucleotides: TGTGCCAGCAGCCGAATTTTACCCGGGGAGCTGTTTTTT. It encodes CASSRILPGELFF. The J gene is TRBJ2-2, the V gene TRBV11-1; D is ambiguous. CDR3 length: 13 residues. Trimming removed 5 bases from V and 6 bases from J, with 10 bases in between. The germline CDR1 and CDR2 sequences are SGHAT and FQDESV (reference sequence).

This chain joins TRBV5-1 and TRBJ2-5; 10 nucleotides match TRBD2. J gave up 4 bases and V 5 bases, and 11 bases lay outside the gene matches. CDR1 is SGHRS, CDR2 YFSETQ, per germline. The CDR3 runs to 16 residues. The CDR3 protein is CASSQSLAGDGETQYF. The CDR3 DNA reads TGCGCCAGCAGTCAAAGTCTAGCGGGGGACGGAGAGACCCAGTACTTC.

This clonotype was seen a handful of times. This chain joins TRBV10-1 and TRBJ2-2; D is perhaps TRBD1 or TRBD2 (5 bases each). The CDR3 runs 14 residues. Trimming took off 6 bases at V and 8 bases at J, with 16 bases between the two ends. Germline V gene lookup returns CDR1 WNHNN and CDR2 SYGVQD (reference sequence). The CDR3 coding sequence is TGCGCCAGCAGCGTAGGGGACGACAAAGGGGAGCTGTTTTTT. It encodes CASSVGDDKGELFF.

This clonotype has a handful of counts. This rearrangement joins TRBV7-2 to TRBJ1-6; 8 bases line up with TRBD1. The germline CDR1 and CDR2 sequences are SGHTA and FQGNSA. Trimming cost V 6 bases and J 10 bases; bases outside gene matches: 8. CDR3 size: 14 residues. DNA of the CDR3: TGTGCCAGCAGTAACAGGGGGGGAAACTCACCCCTCCACTTT. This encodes CASSNRGGNSPLHF.

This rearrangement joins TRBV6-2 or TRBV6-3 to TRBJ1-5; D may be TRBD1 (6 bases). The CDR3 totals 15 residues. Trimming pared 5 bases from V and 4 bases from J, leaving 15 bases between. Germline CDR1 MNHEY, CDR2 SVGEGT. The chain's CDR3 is CASSDPQGGNQPQHF. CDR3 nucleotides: TGTGCCAGCAGTGACCCTCAAGGGGGGAATCAGCCCCAGCATTTT.

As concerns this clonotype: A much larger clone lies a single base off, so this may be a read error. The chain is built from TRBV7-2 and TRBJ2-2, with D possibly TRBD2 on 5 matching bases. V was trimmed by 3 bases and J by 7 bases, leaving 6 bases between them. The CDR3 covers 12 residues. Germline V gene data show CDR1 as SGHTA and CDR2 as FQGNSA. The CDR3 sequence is CASSFGVGELFF. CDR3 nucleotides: TGTGCCAGCAGCTTCGGGGTCGGGGAGCTGTTTTTT.